Sequencing of this T cell receptor beta chain was carried out in a study of T cells in Graves' hyperthyroidism and ophthalmopathy (dated by TCRdb to about 2019). General notes on the study: Peripheral blood was collected at initial diagnosis, before any treatment. To identify TCR V-J signatures that set the groups apart, the researchers used a discovery cohort of 100 patients, made up of around 40 with Graves' ophthalmopathy and some 56 with stable Graves' hyperthyroidism. Prospective prediction of ophthalmopathy was tested in an independent validation cohort consisting of fewer than 20 hyperthyroidism patients and 15 to 17 patients who later progressed to ophthalmopathy. For training and testing, the 100 or so patients in the discovery cohort were randomly divided in a 7:3 ratio. Thyroid tissue and blood T-cell repertoires from about six Graves' hyperthyroidism patients were also compared in the study. Once sampling was done, hyperthyroidism patients were given methimazole at a starting dose of 30 mg daily, whereas ophthalmopathy patients were given high-dose intravenous methylprednisolone. TCR Vbeta CDR3 sequencing of 140 or so peripheral blood samples (approximately 44 ophthalmopathy, over 70 hyperthyroidism and around 17 progressor patients) is reported in the paper.

V gives up 5 bases and J gives up 6 bases, and the segment between their germline ends measures 14 bases. Reading the germline V gene gives CDR1 SGHAT and CDR2 FQNNGV. The CDR3 measures 14 amino acids from cysteine to phenylalanine. Just CDR3 DNA is preserved here, 42 bases in frame from base 1. This clonotype was found many times. Its antigen is unknown. Base qualities are not recorded, but no much larger clone differs from it by a single base. The TCR beta CDR3 regions were amplified from the RNA transcripts. A first-round RT-PCR of the TCR CDR3 used the HTBI primer set with the Qiagen OneStep RT-PCR kit. Libraries were constructed in a second round of multiplex PCR, after which size selection and purification were performed. The libraries were sequenced on an Illumina HiSeq2000 using paired-end 100 bp reads. On the study's bioinformatics: SOAPnuke was used to process the raw data, throwing out any read that contained adapters or uncalled bases, had a mean Phred below 15, or lacked an exact constant-primer or identifier match. COPE v1.2.5 was used to merge the high-quality paired reads, and each unique nucleotide sequence was defined as a clonotype. Clonotypes were aligned to IMGT TRBV, TRBD and TRBJ reference segments using MiTCR v1.1. The analysis included only V-J combinations with a frequency above 0.0001, which together covered more than 99% of the repertoires. The TCS score was defined as F50 (clonal expansion) divided by E x V (chaos), with BLOSUM62-based TCRdist calculated between CDR3 peptides within each V-J. Welch's t-statistics and random forest reduced 450 to 600 V-J features to 10 to 15, which were used in a naive Bayes classifier (R e1071). Through fastp at Q25 and MiXCR, TCRdb rebuilt clones from the public reads, retaining in-frame beta chains. Here each entry gathers all rows of one CDR3 protein and keeps the most common genes and DNA. TCRdb's processing, not the study's, gives the V and J calls here. A total of about 400,000 distinct CDR3 sequences appear in this sample, approximately 14% of them only once. Together, the top ten hold 25% to 35% of the sample.

Hyperthyroidism patients were aged 18 to 65 years and newly diagnosed, with disease duration of less than 2 months. Exclusion was applied to patients with uncontrolled infections, other autoimmune diseases, pregnancy or lactation. Diagnoses relied on clinical symptoms, serum thyroxine and TRAb, thyroid ultrasound and orbital computed tomography. For progressor patients, blood was drawn at the first diagnosis of hyperthyroidism, before any ophthalmopathy symptoms had appeared. PBMCs were isolated from 10 ml of fresh peripheral blood by Ficoll-Paque density gradient centrifugation. Progressor patients were first diagnosed with Graves' hyperthyroidism and then developed ophthalmopathy during follow-up. Total RNA was extracted with Trizol reagent, and quality was checked on an Agilent 2100 Bioanalyzer. What the authors observed across the whole study: In validation, the model predicted progression to ophthalmopathy with approximately 71% sensitivity and about 73% specificity, a median of roughly seven months before onset. Most expanded thyroid clonotypes (frequency above 0.001) were also detected in blood, a finding suggesting that blood repertoires may reflect thyroid immune responses. A 13 V-J signature model separated ophthalmopathy from stable hyperthyroidism, with roughly 88% sensitivity and roughly 84% specificity in cross-validation and 80%/75% in testing. No statistical method was used to set the sample size in advance, and investigators knew the group allocation.

The TCR was taken from a woman between 18 and 29 years old with Graves' hyperthyroidism that later progressed to Graves' ophthalmopathy. Sequenced input: blood. The sequence is built from TRBV11-2 and TRBJ2-1; the D region possibly corresponds to TRBD1 (5 bases align). The CDR3 loop reads CASSPLKGINEQFF. The nucleotides are TGTGCCAGCAGCCCCCTGAAGGGGATCAATGAGCAGTTCTTC. Supplemented by the reference TRBV11-2 and TRBJ2-1 proteins around the CDR3, the complete variable domain is EAGVAQSPRYKIIEKRQSVAFWCNPISGHATLYWYQQILGQGPKLLIQFQNNGVVDDSQLPKDRFSAERLKGVDSTLKIQPAKLEDSAVYLCASSPLKGINEQFFGPGTRLTVL.